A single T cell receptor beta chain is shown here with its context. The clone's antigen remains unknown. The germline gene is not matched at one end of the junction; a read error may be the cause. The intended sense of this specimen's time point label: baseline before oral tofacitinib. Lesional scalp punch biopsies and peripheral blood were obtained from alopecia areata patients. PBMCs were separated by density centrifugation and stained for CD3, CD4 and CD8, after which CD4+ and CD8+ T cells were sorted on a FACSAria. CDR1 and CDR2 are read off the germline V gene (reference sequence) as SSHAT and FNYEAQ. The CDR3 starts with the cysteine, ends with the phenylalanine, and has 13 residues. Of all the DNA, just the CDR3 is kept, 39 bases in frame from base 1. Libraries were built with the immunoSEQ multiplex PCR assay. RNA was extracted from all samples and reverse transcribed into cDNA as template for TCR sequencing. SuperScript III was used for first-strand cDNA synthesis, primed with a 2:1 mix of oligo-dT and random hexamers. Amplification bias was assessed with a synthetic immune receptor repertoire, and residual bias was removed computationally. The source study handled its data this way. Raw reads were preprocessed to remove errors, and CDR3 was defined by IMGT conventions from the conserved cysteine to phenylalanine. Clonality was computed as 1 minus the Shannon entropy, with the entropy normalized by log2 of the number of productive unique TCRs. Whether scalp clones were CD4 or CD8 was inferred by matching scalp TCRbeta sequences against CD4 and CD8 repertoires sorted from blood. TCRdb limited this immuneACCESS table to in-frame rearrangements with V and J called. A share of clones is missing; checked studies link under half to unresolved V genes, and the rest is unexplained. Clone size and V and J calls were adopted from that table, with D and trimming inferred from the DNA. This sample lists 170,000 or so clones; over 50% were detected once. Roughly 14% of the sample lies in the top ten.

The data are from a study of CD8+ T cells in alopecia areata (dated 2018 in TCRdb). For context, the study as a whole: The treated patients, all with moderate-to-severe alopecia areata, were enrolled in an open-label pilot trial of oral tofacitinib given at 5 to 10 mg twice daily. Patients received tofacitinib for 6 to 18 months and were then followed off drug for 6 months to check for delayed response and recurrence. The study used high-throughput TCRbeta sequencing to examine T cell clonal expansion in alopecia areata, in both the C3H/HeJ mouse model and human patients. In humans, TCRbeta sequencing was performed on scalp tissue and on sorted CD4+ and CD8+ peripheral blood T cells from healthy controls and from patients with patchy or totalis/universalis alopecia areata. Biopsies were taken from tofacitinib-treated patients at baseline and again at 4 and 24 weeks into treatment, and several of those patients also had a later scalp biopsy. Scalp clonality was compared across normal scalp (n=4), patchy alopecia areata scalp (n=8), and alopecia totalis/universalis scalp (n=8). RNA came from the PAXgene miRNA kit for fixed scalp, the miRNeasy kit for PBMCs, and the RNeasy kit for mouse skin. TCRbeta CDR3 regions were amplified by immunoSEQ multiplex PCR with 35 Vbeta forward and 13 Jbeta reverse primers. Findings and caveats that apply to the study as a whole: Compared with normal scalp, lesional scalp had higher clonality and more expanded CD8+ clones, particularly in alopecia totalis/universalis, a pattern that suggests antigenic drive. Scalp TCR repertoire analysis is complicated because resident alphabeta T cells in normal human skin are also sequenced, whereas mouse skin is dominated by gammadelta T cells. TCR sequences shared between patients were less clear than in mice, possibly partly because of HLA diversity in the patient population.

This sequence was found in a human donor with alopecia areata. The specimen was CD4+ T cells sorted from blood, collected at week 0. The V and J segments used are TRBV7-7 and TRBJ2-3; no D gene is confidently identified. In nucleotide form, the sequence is TGTGCTAGCAGCTTGTCTGGGTCAGATACGCAGTATTTT. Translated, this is CASSLSGSDTQYF.